A single sample is the source of the 12 T cell receptor beta chains below, sequenced in a study of blood T cell repertoires in COVID-19. Measured with immunoSEQ multiplex PCR; TCRdb has only the in-frame clones, and not every one. The table includes 200,000 to 300,000 clones, 86% detected once. Sequencing was performed on peripheral blood. These receptors originate from a man under 40 with active or convalescent COVID-19.

This clone was observed a few times. The chain couples TRBV12-5 to TRBJ1-5; 9 nucleotides line up with TRBD1. The CDR3 totals 16 residues. Germline V gene lookup returns CDR1 LGHNT and CDR2 FRNRAP. V lost 5 bases to trimming and J lost 10 bases; unmatched junction nucleotides: 15. CDR3 coding DNA: TGTGCTAGTGGTCGGGGCGACAGGGGGACTTTCTCTCCCCAGCATTTT. It yields the protein CASGRGDRGTFSPQHF.

V gene TRBV27 combines with J gene TRBJ2-2, with 9 bases aligning to TRBD1. The V segment lost 0 bases and the J segment 6 bases; nucleotides outside the gene matches: 11. The CDR3 is 18 residues long. Germline V gene data show CDR1 as MNHEY and CDR2 as SMNVEV (reference sequence). CDR3 region: CASSLSHQLGQGSGELFF. As DNA, the CDR3 is TGTGCCAGCAGTTTATCACACCAACTGGGACAGGGCTCCGGGGAGCTGTTTTTT.

The rearrangement links TRBV11-3 to TRBJ1-1, with 8 positions matching TRBD1. From germline, CDR1 is SGHNT and CDR2 YENEEA. The CDR3 runs 14 residues. Losses at the gene ends were 5 bases for V and 4 bases for J; bases not matched to a gene: 6. The CDR3 loop reads CASSEGTGATEAFF. DNA of the CDR3: TGTGCCAGCAGCGAAGGGACAGGTGCCACTGAAGCTTTCTTT.

The genes are TRBV9 and TRBJ2-3; D is unresolved. Germline V gene sequence: CDR1 SGDLS, CDR2 YYNGEE. V shed 1 base and J shed 0 bases, with 12 bases lying between them. This CDR3 has 16 amino acids. The CDR3 sequence is CASSVLPETSTDTQYF. CDR3 coding DNA: TGTGCCAGCAGCGTACTTCCCGAGACTAGCACAGATACGCAGTATTTT.

This chain uses TRBV30 with TRBJ1-2; TRBD1 is a possible D gene (5 bases). Trimming left V 3 bases short and J 5 bases short, with 16 bases between. The CDR3 has 14 residues. Per the germline V gene, CDR1 is GTSNPN and CDR2 is SVGIG (reference sequence). This chain's CDR3 is CAWSGVTDKYGYTF. The CDR3 DNA reads as TGTGCCTGGAGCGGCGTGACAGATAAGTATGGCTACACCTTC.

This chain joins TRBV15 and TRBJ2-1; 8 bases fit TRBD2. Germline V gives CDR1 LNHNV, CDR2 YYDKDF (reference sequence). The CDR3 extends over 15 amino acids. J lost 4 bases, V lost 1 base, and 3 bases had no gene match. Here the CDR3 DNA reads TGTGCCACCAGCAGAGCTAGCGGGCGTTACAATGAGCAGTTCTTC. Its translation is CATSRASGRYNEQFF.

This chain joins TRBV6-5 and TRBJ1-6, with a tentative D call TRBD1 (5 bases). The CDR3 consists of 16 residues. CDR1 is MNHEY and CDR2 is SVGAGI in the germline V gene. Trimming cost V 0 bases and J 4 bases, with 10 bases left between them. CDR3 loop: CASSYSRQGYNSPLHF. The CDR3 DNA sequence: TGTGCCAGCAGTTACTCACGCCAGGGTTATAATTCACCCCTCCACTTT.

The V gene is TRBV4-2, the J gene TRBJ1-2; 8 bases fit TRBD1. Trimming removed 0 bases from V and 5 bases from J; junction bases left unmatched: 5. The germline V gene encodes CDR1 LGHNA and CDR2 YNFKEQ. This CDR3 comprises 15 residues. Written as DNA, the CDR3 is TGTGCCAGCAGCCAAGATGCGGACAGGGTTTATGGCTACACCTTC. Translating it yields CASSQDADRVYGYTF.

The chain has TRBV2 and TRBJ2-3; D might be TRBD2 (6 bases). The germline V gene encodes CDR1 SNHLY and CDR2 FYNNEI. V was clipped by 8 bases and J by 2 bases, with 20 bases between them. This CDR3 comprises 16 residues. The CDR3 loop reads CASALATGWDTDTQYF. Written as DNA, the CDR3 is TGTGCCAGCGCCCTAGCGACCGGGTGGGACACAGATACGCAGTATTTT.

The V and J genes are TRBV4-1 and TRBJ2-1, with 11 bases fitting TRBD2. With 0 bases clipped from V and 9 bases from J, the junction kept 10 bases outside the gene matches. This CDR3 region has 17 residues. The germline CDR1 and CDR2 sequences are MGHRA and YSYEKL. CDR3 protein: CASSQDSSGGIQFEQFF. CDR3 sequence (DNA): TGCGCCAGCAGCCAAGACTCTAGCGGGGGGATACAATTTGAGCAGTTCTTC.

This chain links TRBV14 with TRBJ1-1; a weak D match, TRBD1 (5 bases). Germline loops: CDR1 SGHDN, CDR2 FVKESK. The length of the CDR3 is 15 residues. V lost 1 base and J lost 1, with 10 bases in between. The CDR3 DNA sequence: TGTGCCAGCAGCCAAGGATCAGGGTCGAACACTGAAGCTTTCTTT. Its protein product is CASSQGSGSNTEAFF. Full variable domain (missing parts from reference TRBV14 and TRBJ1-1): EAGVTQFPSHSVIEKGQTVTLRCDPISGHDNLYWYRRVMGKEIKFLLHFVKESKQDESGMPNNRFLAERTGGTYSTLKVQPAELEDSGVYFCASSQGSGSNTEAFFGQGTRLTVV.

CDR3 sequence: CAWSVSSEYEQYF. In DNA form, the CDR3 reads TGTGCCTGGAGTGTATCAAGCGAATACGAGCAGTACTTC. The chain links TRBV30 to TRBJ2-7; D is undetermined. The V gene's germline CDR1 is GTSNPN and CDR2 SVGIG (reference sequence). V was cut by 0 bases and J by 4 bases, with 10 bases left in between. CDR3 length: 13 amino acids. Full variable domain (remainder filled in from reference TRBV30 and TRBJ2-7): SQTIHQWPATLVQPVGSPLSLECTVEGTSNPNLYWYRQAAGRGLQLLFYSVGIGQISSEVPQNLSASRPQDRQFILSSKKLLLSDSGFYLCAWSVSSEYEQYFGPGTRLTVT.